The T cell receptor beta chain under discussion was sequenced for a study of blood T cell repertoires in COVID-19. Study information: Sources were T cells, B-cell-depleted T cells, or PBMCs; the material itself was cDNA or gDNA.

Trimming cost V 4 bases and J 2 bases, with 16 bases left between them. This CDR3 is built from 16 residues. Germline lookup yields CDR1 SGDLS and CDR2 YYNGEE. Per the study methods: Estimation of nucleated cell counts relied on the amplification of reference gene primers. The method was immunoSEQ multiplex PCR; TCRdb's version includes in-frame clones alone and lacks a portion of them. Clonal size and the V and J genes are those of that table, whereas D and trimming came from the DNA. This sample has some 91,000 clones; 83% occur once, and the top ten carry about an eighth. This receptor was obtained from a human donor in a cohort sampled during active COVID-19. The chain carries TRBV9 and TRBJ1-3, with D perhaps matching TRBD1 (5 bases). The sample was peripheral blood. DNA of the CDR3: TGTGCCAGCAGCCAGATCGACGGGACTGCTGGAAACACCATATATTTT. This sequence encodes CASSQIDGTAGNTIYF.